This T cell receptor beta chain appears in the sequencing data of a study of T cell clones after liver transplantation. Method: immunoSEQ multiplex PCR; TCRdb's copy keeps in-frame clones and lacks some. This repertoire shows 55,000 to 70,000 clones, almost 95% found once; its top ten account for 0.75% to 1%. Germline V CDR1 and CDR2: MGHRA, YSYEKL. V was clipped by 4 bases and J by 6 bases; unmatched bases: 4. The CDR3 spans 15 residues. V usage is TRBV4-1 and J usage is TRBJ2-1; 12 nucleotides align to TRBD2. The clonotype was recovered from a human patient who received a liver transplant. The T cells may partly be graft donor cells. Sample: CD4+ T cells from blood, taken less than 28 months after liver transplant. CDR3 nucleotides: TGCGCCAGCAGCCGCCCGGGACTAGCGGGCAATGAGCAGTTCTTC. Protein sequence: CASSRPGLAGNEQFF.